Below are 23 T cell receptor beta chains sequenced from a single sample in a study of CD4+ T cells in melanoma. The assay was immunoSEQ multiplex PCR, and TCRdb's table has in-frame clones only and misses some. The data contain 11,000 or so clones, roughly two thirds of them singletons. Sequenced: cells from a culture (not recorded whether cultured in vitro). Receptors originate from a human donor with melanoma.

This rearrangement joins TRBV5-4 to TRBJ1-2, with 9 bases lining up with TRBD1. Germline CDR1 reads SGHNT; CDR2 reads YYREEE (reference sequence). The ends lost 4 bases at V and 4 bases at J; junction bases unmatched: 5. This CDR3 region has 14 residues. This CDR3 reads CASSHPTGGYGYTF. The CDR3 region has the DNA TGTGCCAGCAGCCACCCGACAGGGGGCTATGGCTACACCTTC.

The chain recombines TRBV10-2 with TRBJ2-3, with TRBD2 identical over 8 bases. In germline, CDR1 is WSHSY, CDR2 SAAADI. The V segment lost 6 bases and the J segment 2 bases; nucleotides outside the gene matches: 4. The CDR3 runs to 14 residues. The CDR3 loop reads CASRIAGTTDTQYF. Written as DNA, the CDR3 is TGCGCCAGCAGAATAGCGGGGACCACAGATACGCAGTATTTT.

V and J are TRBV5-8 and TRBJ2-2; 10 bases match TRBD1. V lost 3 bases to trimming and J lost 0 bases; unmatched junction nucleotides: 8. The CDR3 has 18 residues. Germline V gene data show CDR1 as SGHTS and CDR2 as YDEGEE. This chain's CDR3 is CASSYRDRGRTNTGELFF. The CDR3 bases are TGTGCCAGCAGCTACCGGGACAGGGGTAGGACGAACACCGGGGAGCTGTTTTTT.

The V call is TRBV11-2, the J call TRBJ2-2; D is possibly TRBD1 (6 bases). V was trimmed by 5 bases and J by 1 base, leaving 17 bases between them. The CDR3 length is 17 residues. The V gene's germline CDR1 is SGHAT and CDR2 FQNNGV. This CDR3 is CASSRKRDRRNTGELFF. For the CDR3, the DNA is TGTGCCAGCAGCCGCAAAAGAGACAGGAGGAACACCGGGGAGCTGTTTTTT. Full variable domain (missing parts from reference TRBV11-2 and TRBJ2-2): EAGVAQSPRYKIIEKRQSVAFWCNPISGHATLYWYQQILGQGPKLLIQFQNNGVVDDSQLPKDRFSAERLKGVDSTLKIQPAKLEDSAVYLCASSRKRDRRNTGELFFGEGSRLTVL.

The chain couples TRBV11-2 to TRBJ2-3; a weak D match, TRBD2 (5 bases). V was pared by 2 bases and J by 11 bases, with 14 bases between. Germline V gene sequence: CDR1 SGHAT, CDR2 FQNNGV. The CDR3 is 13 amino acids. The CDR3 DNA reads TGTGCCAGCAGCTTAACTGCGTGGGAGTTGCAGTATTTT. Encoded protein: CASSLTAWELQYF.

This sequence joins TRBV19 and TRBJ2-7, with 8 bases fitting TRBD1. The CDR3 extends over 15 amino acids. V dropped 7 bases and J dropped 6; count of bases not matched to a gene: 14. The germline gives CDR1 LNHDA, CDR2 SQIVND (reference sequence). CDR3: CASKHGQGTFSEQYF. DNA for the CDR3: TGTGCCAGTAAACATGGACAGGGCACTTTTTCCGAGCAGTACTTC.

The chain recombines TRBV6-4 with TRBJ2-3; 8 bases agree with TRBD2. CDR1 MRHNA and CDR2 SNTAGT come from the germline V gene. V lost 6 bases and J lost 5; bases outside the gene matches: 7. The CDR3 has 14 residues. CDR3 residues: CASSSGGAKDTQYF. Written as DNA, the CDR3 is TGTGCCAGCAGCTCGGGGGGGGCGAAAGATACGCAGTATTTT.

The V and J genes are TRBV18 and TRBJ1-3; 8 bases line up with TRBD1. The CDR3 length is 16 residues. The V gene's germline CDR1 is KGHSH and CDR2 LQKENI. The ends lost 6 bases at V and 0 bases at J; junction bases unmatched: 7. This CDR3 reads CASSLDRANSGNTIYF. The CDR3 nucleotides read TGTGCCAGCTCTCTGGACAGGGCGAACTCTGGAAACACCATATATTTT. The full variable domain, in which reference TRBV18 and TRBJ1-3 provide the parts outside the CDR3, is NAGVMQNPRHLVRRRGQEARLRCSPMKGHSHVYWYRQLPEEGLKFMVYLQKENIIDESGMPKERFSAEFPKEGPSILRIQQVVRGDSAAYFCASSLDRANSGNTIYFGEGSWLTVV.

The chain employs TRBV12-5 and TRBJ1-1; no clear D. CDR1 and CDR2 from the germline V gene are LGHNT and FRNRAP. The V and J ends lost 3 bases and 0 bases respectively, with 14 bases between them. There are 16 residues in the CDR3. CDR3 coding DNA: TGTGCTAGTGGTTTTGTTCGACGAGCGATGAACACTGAAGCTTTCTTT. As protein: CASGFVRRAMNTEAFF.

The chain uses TRBV7-3 and TRBJ1-3, with D unresolved. The V and J ends lost 2 bases and 0 bases respectively, with 11 bases between them. CDR1 SGHTA and CDR2 FQGTGA come from the germline V gene. CDR3 length: 16 amino acids. In DNA, the CDR3 is TGTGCCAGCAGCTTAGGCCCGCGGAACTCTGGAAACACCATATATTTT. Protein sequence: CASSLGPRNSGNTIYF. Together with reference TRBV7-3 and TRBJ1-3, the CDR3 gives the full variable domain: GAGVSQTPSNKVTEKGKYVELRCDPISGHTALYWYRQSLGQGPEFLIYFQGTGAADDSGLPNDRFFAVRPEGSVSTLKIQRTERGDSAVYLCASSLGPRNSGNTIYFGEGSWLTVV.

This clone was counted only a few times. The rearrangement uses TRBV30 and TRBJ1-2; possible D gene TRBD1, 6 bases. Trimming stripped 2 bases from V and 4 bases from J, with 14 bases between. The germline gives CDR1 GTSNPN, CDR2 SVGIG (reference sequence). The CDR3 has 14 residues. The CDR3 region is CAWSRRGDVYGYTF. The DNA of the CDR3 is TGTGCCTGGAGTCGAAGGGGGGATGTCTATGGCTACACCTTC. The full variable domain, in which reference TRBV30 and TRBJ1-2 provide the parts outside the CDR3, is SQTIHQWPATLVQPVGSPLSLECTVEGTSNPNLYWYRQAAGRGLQLLFYSVGIGQISSEVPQNLSASRPQDRQFILSSKKLLLSDSGFYLCAWSRRGDVYGYTFGSGTRLTVV.

This clone was observed once. The rearrangement uses TRBV5-1 and TRBJ2-1; 9 positions match TRBD1. V lost 4 bases and J lost 3; bases outside the gene matches: 5. The CDR3 is 15 amino acids. Per the germline V gene, CDR1 is SGHRS and CDR2 is YFSETQ. CDR3 bases: TGCGCCAGCAGCGTTACAGGGGGCGTCTACAATGAGCAGTTCTTC. As protein: CASSVTGGVYNEQFF.

The CDR3 region has the DNA TGCGCCAGCAGCTTGGACCCAGGGGGTCAGGGGCCGCAGTATTTT. It encodes CASSLDPGGQGPQYF. This chain joins TRBV5-1 and TRBJ2-3, with 7 nucleotides matching TRBD1. V dropped 0 bases and J dropped 10; count of bases not matched to a gene: 11. The germline CDR1 and CDR2 sequences are SGHRS and YFSETQ. The CDR3 is made up of 15 amino acids. Supplemented by reference TRBV5-1 and TRBJ2-3, the full variable domain reads KAGVTQTPRYLIKTRGQQVTLSCSPISGHRSVSWYQQTPGQGLQFLFEYFSETQRNKGNFPGRFSGRQFSNSRSEMNVSTLELGDSALYLCASSLDPGGQGPQYFGPGTRLTVL.

The chain carries TRBV27 and TRBJ2-5; 7 bases are a match to TRBD2. The CDR3 length is 14 residues. Germline assignment: CDR1 MNHEY and CDR2 SMNVEV (reference sequence). V trimming: 3 bases; J trimming: 5 bases; junction bases outside the gene matches: 6. This chain's CDR3 is CASSFGRYRETQYF. Written as DNA, the CDR3 is TGTGCCAGCAGTTTCGGGAGGTATAGGGAGACCCAGTACTTC.

The chain links TRBV4-1 to TRBJ2-6, with 9 nucleotides matching TRBD2. This CDR3 comprises 19 residues. J gave up 3 bases and V 3 bases, and 12 bases lay outside the gene matches. Looked up from germline, CDR1 is MGHRA and CDR2 is YSYEKL. The CDR3 is CASSHPSGRGGHGANVLTF. The CDR3 nucleotides are TGCGCCAGCAGCCACCCGAGCGGGCGGGGGGGCCATGGGGCCAACGTCCTGACTTTC.

This clone was seen a handful of times. The chain joins TRBV6-5 to TRBJ2-4; 12 nucleotides agree with TRBD1. The V gene's germline CDR1 is MNHEY and CDR2 SVGAGI. The CDR3 has 13 amino acids. With V trimmed by 6 bases and J by 12 bases, 6 bases remained unmatched. DNA of the CDR3: TGTGCCAGCAGCCAACCGGGACAGGGGGCTCAGTACTTC. It specifies CASSQPGQGAQYF.

V gene TRBV2 combines with J gene TRBJ1-2; D remains ambiguous. CDR1 is SNHLY and CDR2 is FYNNEI in the germline V gene. V gave up 3 bases and J gave up 4 bases, with 9 bases separating them. The CDR3 extends over 13 amino acids. CDR3 DNA: TGTGCCAGCAGTGATTCGGCAGGCTATGGCTACACCTTC. Translating gives CASSDSAGYGYTF.

This clone was detected once. This chain connects TRBV5-1 to TRBJ2-5; weak D call: TRBD2 (5 bases). Germline CDR1 and CDR2: SGHRS and YFSETQ. The CDR3 totals 15 residues. Trimming stripped 1 base from V and 3 bases from J, with 13 bases between. In nucleotides, the CDR3 is TGCGCCAGCAGCTTGTTGCCGGGAATGAAAGAGACCCAGTACTTC. It translates to CASSLLPGMKETQYF.

The chain combines TRBV18 with TRBJ2-7, with TRBD2 as a possible D gene (7 bases). The germline V and J ends were trimmed by 3 bases and 5 bases, with 17 bases remaining between them. This CDR3 comprises 15 residues. Per germline, CDR1 KGHSH and CDR2 LQKENI. Written as DNA, the CDR3 is TGTGCCAGCTCACCCGGGGGGCCCCTGGACGACGAGCAGTACTTC. Residues: CASSPGGPLDDEQYF.

V and J are TRBV10-3 and TRBJ2-7; D remains unclear. Germline assignment: CDR1 ENHRY and CDR2 SYGVKD. The V end lost 4 bases, the J end lost 2 bases, and 6 bases lay between the germline ends. This CDR3 comprises 12 residues. CDR3 sequence reads: CAISASTYEQYF. The CDR3 bases are TGTGCCATCAGTGCGAGCACCTACGAGCAGTACTTC.

The genes are TRBV7-3 and TRBJ2-3; 7 bases fit TRBD1. The CDR3 spans 15 residues. Trimming at V came to 3 bases and at J to 4 bases, leaving 7 bases not matched to a gene. Germline CDR1 SGHTA, CDR2 FQGTGA. The CDR3 spells CASSLTGFFADTQYF. In DNA form, the CDR3 reads TGTGCCAGCAGCTTGACAGGGTTCTTTGCAGATACGCAGTATTTT.

The CDR3 DNA reads as TGTGCCAGCAGCTTTTACAGGGGATACAATCAGCCCCAGCATTTT. It is translated as CASSFYRGYNQPQHF. The J gene is TRBJ1-5, the V gene TRBV7-8, with TRBD1 matching over 7 bases. Looked up from germline, CDR1 is SGHVS and CDR2 is FQNEAQ. V shed 3 bases and J 3 bases; nucleotides not matched to a gene: 5. The CDR3 extends over 15 amino acids.

The V call is TRBV4-1, the J call TRBJ1-4; a possible D gene is TRBD1 (5 bases). Germline CDR1 MGHRA, CDR2 YSYEKL. This CDR3 comprises 18 residues. Trimming cost V 1 base and J 7 bases, with 22 bases left between them. CDR3 region: CASSQGIKADRQSEKLFF. CDR3 DNA sequence: TGCGCCAGCAGCCAAGGTATTAAGGCGGACCGACAGAGTGAAAAACTGTTTTTT.